This T cell receptor (beta chain) was sequenced in a study of T cells in Graves' hyperthyroidism and ophthalmopathy. General study points: In blood, most of the thyroid clonotypes expanded above 0.001 were also present.

Under 3 months was the duration of disease in ophthalmopathy patients, who also had a Clinical Activity Score of at least 3 and a NOSPECS grade of at least 4. Together with thyroid ultrasound, orbital computed tomography, serum thyroxine and TRAb, clinical symptoms were used for diagnoses. PBMCs were collected from a roughly 9.7 ml volume of fresh peripheral blood. CDR1 and CDR2 (germline): LGHDT, YNNKEL (reference sequence). The CDR3 is made up of 16 amino acids. V lost 0 bases, J lost 5 bases, and 6 bases stayed unmatched. Note on this clonotype: Its matching antigen is unknown.

RNA transcripts served as the template for amplifying TCR beta CDR3 regions. First-round RT-PCR targeting the TCR CDR3 was performed with the HTBI primer set. TCRdb redid the calling of the multiplex PCR reads with MiXCR, one entry per CDR3 protein. The data contain about 480,000 distinct CDR3 sequences, approximately 23% of them seen just once; the ten biggest clones take up around 54%. The sample taken for sequencing was blood. The TCR sequence derives from an older woman with Graves' ophthalmopathy. This sequence joins TRBV3-1 and TRBJ2-1; 8 bases line up with TRBD2. CDR3 DNA: TGTGCCAGCAGCCAAGAAAGACTAGCGCTCCACAATGAGCAGTTCTTC. This encodes CASSQERLALHNEQFF.